This T cell receptor beta chain is drawn from a study of T cells in localized non-small cell lung cancer. TCRdb keeps only in-frame clones here, not all; method: immunoSEQ multiplex PCR. In the table there are roughly 15,000 clones, nearly 90% of which are singletons. V was clipped by 8 bases and J by 2 bases, with 15 bases between them. The CDR3 sequence is 14 residues long. Per the germline V gene, CDR1 is SGHTA and CDR2 is FQGNSA. Sequenced material: peripheral blood mononuclear cells, taken before any cancer treatment. The genes are TRBV7-2 and TRBJ1-1, with D unresolved. This receptor was taken from a woman aged 35-70 years with stage III lung adenocarcinoma. The CDR3 DNA reads as TGTGCCAGCGTCCGAGGGCTTGCAAACACTGAAGCTTTCTTT. It is translated as CASVRGLANTEAFF.